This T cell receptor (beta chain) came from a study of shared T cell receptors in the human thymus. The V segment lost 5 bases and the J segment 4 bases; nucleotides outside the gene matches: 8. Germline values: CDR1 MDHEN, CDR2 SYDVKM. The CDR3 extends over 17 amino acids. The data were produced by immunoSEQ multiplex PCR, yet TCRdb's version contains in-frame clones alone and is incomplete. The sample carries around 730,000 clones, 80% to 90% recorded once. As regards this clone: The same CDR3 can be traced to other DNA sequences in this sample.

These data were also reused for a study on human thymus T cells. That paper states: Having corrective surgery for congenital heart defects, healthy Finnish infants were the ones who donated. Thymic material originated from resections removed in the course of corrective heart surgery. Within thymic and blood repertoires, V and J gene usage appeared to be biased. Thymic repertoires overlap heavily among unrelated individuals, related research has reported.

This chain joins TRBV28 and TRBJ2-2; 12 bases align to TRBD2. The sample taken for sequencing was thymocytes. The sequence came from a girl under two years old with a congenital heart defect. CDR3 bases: TGTGCCAGCAGTCCTTGGACTAGCGGGGTTTTCACCGGGGAGCTGTTTTTT. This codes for CASSPWTSGVFTGELFF.